This T cell receptor (beta chain) was documented in a study of cytomegalovirus exposure and HLA in healthy donors. Study results and caveats: Later, an analysis showed that TCR beta chains associated with HLA were more clonally expanded than others that were equally common.

As to this clone: Its antigen is not known.

The CDR3 runs 15 residues. Trimming removed 6 bases from V and 3 bases from J; junction bases left unmatched: 5. Germline V lookup: CDR1 SGHRS, CDR2 YFSETQ. 60 Vbeta and 13 Jbeta primers were used in PCR. Clones were read by immunoSEQ multiplex PCR, and TCRdb kept only the in-frame ones, dropping some. In the table there are roughly 200,000 clones, 79% of which are singletons. Sequenced material: PBMCs. The J gene is TRBJ2-2, the V gene TRBV5-1; the match to TRBD1 covers 10 bases. The clonotype was recovered from a woman in her twenties or thirties in good health and CMV-seropositive. Written as DNA, the CDR3 is TGCGCCAGCACGGTCGGGACAGGGGACACCGGGGAGCTGTTTTTT. Translated: CASTVGTGDTGELFF.